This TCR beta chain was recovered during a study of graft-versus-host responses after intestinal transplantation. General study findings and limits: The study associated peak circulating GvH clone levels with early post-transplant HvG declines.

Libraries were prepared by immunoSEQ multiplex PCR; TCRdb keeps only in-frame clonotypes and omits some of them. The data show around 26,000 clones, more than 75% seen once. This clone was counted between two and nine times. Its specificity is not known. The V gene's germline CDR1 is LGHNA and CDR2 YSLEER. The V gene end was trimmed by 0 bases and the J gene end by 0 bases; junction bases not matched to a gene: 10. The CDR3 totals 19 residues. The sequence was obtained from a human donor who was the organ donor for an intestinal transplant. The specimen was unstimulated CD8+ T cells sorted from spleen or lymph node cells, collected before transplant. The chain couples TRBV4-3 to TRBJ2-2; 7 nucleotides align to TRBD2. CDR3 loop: CASSQEPGLVGANTGELFF. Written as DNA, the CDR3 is TGCGCCAGCAGCCAAGAACCTGGACTAGTGGGGGCGAACACCGGGGAGCTGTTTTTT.